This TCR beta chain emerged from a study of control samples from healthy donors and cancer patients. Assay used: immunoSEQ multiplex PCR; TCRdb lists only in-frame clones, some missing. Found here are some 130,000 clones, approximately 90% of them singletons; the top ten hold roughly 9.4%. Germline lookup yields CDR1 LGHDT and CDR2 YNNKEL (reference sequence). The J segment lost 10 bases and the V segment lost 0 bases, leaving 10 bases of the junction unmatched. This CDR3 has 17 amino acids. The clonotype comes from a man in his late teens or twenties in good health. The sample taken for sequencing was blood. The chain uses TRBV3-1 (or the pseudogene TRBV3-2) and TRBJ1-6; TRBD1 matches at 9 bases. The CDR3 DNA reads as TGTGCCAGCAGCCAAGATAAATTCGGGACAGGGAGCTCACCCCTCCACTTT. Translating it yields CASSQDKFGTGSSPLHF.